This T cell receptor (beta chain) was sequenced for a study of response to subunit inactivated influenza vaccine listed by TCRdb under 2018. Regarding the complete study: Deep quantitative profiling of the T cell receptor repertoire was used in the study to follow responses to a trivalent subunit inactivated influenza vaccine.

This clonotype showed up just a few times. Which antigen it targets is not known. No qualities accompany the bases; no much larger clone lies one base away. The investigation overall reported the following: It was suggested by the authors that each seasonal influenza vaccination may recruit only a limited number of new T cells.

Libraries were made using RT-PCR. TCRdb shows the sequencer as Illumina HiSeq 2500. In-frame beta chains were kept once TCRdb had trimmed the public reads at Q25 with fastp and called clones with MiXCR. Identical CDR3 protein sequences are pooled into one entry, listed with their most common genes and DNA. The sample data list hundreds of thousands of distinct CDR3 sequences, and less than 20% of these were observed just once. The top ten constitute about a tenth of the sample. Trimming takes 0 bases from V and 5 bases from J, and the germline ends sit 10 bases apart. The CDR3 starts with the cysteine, ends with the phenylalanine, and has 13 residues. Of all the DNA, just the CDR3 is kept, 39 bases in frame from base 1. The germline V gene (reference sequence) sets CDR1 to DFQATT and CDR2 to SNEGSKA.

The rearrangement joined TRBV20-1 to TRBJ2-5; 5 matching bases give a weak D call of TRBD2. The TCR was taken from a man aged 50 to 59 who received an inactivated influenza vaccine. Donor details come from another sample of the same person, matched by shared clones. The specimen was PBMCs from blood, collected approximately 5 days after vaccination. CDR3 loop: CSARDTSRETQYF. Read as DNA, the sequence is TGCAGTGCTAGAGATACTAGTCGTGAGACCCAGTACTTC.